This TCR beta chain was sequenced for a study of shared T cell receptors in the human thymus. The assay was immunoSEQ multiplex PCR, and TCRdb's table has in-frame clones only and misses some. The data contain roughly 700,000 clones, roughly 90% of them singletons. Deletions cut 6 bases from V and 3 bases from J, with 6 bases between. The CDR3 has 12 residues. Germline V gives CDR1 SGHRS, CDR2 YFSETQ. The same sample was also used in a study of human thymus T cells. That source adds: Thymic and blood repertoires appeared to display a bias in their usage of V and J genes. Thymic repertoires from unrelated individuals overlapped highly, related research reported.

Sequenced: thymocytes. The source is a boy in the first two years of life with a congenital heart defect. The V gene is TRBV5-1, the J gene TRBJ2-2; D remains unclear. The CDR3 nucleotides are TGCGCCAGCATATTTGACACCGGGGAGCTGTTTTTT. It translates to CASIFDTGELFF.